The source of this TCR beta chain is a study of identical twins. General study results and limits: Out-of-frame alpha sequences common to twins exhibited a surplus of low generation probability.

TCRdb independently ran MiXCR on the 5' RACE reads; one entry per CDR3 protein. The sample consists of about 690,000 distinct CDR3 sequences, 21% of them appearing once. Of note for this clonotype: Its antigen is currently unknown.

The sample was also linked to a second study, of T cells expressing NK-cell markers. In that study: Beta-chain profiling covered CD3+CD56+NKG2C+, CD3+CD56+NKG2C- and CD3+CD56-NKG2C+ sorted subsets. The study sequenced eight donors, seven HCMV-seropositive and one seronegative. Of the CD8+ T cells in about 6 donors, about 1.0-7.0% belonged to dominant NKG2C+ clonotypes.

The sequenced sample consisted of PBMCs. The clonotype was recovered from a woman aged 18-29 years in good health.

The CDR3 region is CASSSSSGRSWYF. CDR3 sequence (DNA): TGTGCCAGCAGCTCAAGTAGCGGGAGATCATGGTATTTT. The gene calls are TRBV7-9 and TRBJ2-3; 9 nucleotides line up with TRBD2. The V gene end was trimmed by 4 bases and the J gene end by 14 bases; junction bases not matched to a gene: 10. This CDR3 has 13 residues. Germline V gives CDR1 SEHNR, CDR2 FQNEAQ (reference sequence). Looking up the rest from reference TRBV7-9 and TRBJ2-3 gives the full variable domain: DTGVSQNPRHKITKRGQNVTFRCDPISEHNRLYWYRQTLGQGPEFLTYFQNEAQLEKSRLLSDRFSAERPKGSFSTLEIQRTEQGDSAMYLCASSSSSGRSWYFGPGTRLTVL.